Only a few counts were recorded for the clone carrying this TCR beta chain. Primers: 60 Vbeta forward and 13 Jbeta reverse. Here immunoSEQ multiplex PCR was the method, and the copy in TCRdb shows in-frame clones only, minus some. The sample holds 95,000 to 150,000 clones; 60% to 85% are singletons and the top ten take around 2.7%. This sample was included in a study of cytomegalovirus exposure and HLA in healthy donors. The source material was PBMCs. The TCR sequence derives from a woman aged 40 to 49 in good health and CMV-seropositive.

The CDR3 coding sequence is TGTGCCATCAGTCCTACCGGGACTAGTGGCCACGAGCAGTACTTC. As protein: CAISPTGTSGHEQYF. The gene calls are TRBV10-3 and TRBJ2-7; 8 bases map to TRBD2. This CDR3 contains 15 residues. V was pared by 5 bases and J by 5 bases, with 11 bases of the junction left unmatched. Germline CDR1 is ENHRY and CDR2 is SYGVKD.